This passage covers 13 T cell receptor beta chains from one sample sequenced in a study of post-analysis software for immune sequencing data. Prepared libraries of TCR beta cDNA carried unique molecular identifiers. Using its own MiXCR run on the PCR reads, TCRdb lists one record per CDR3 protein. The sample contains some 690,000 distinct CDR3 sequences, roughly three fifths of which appear only once. No antigens are known for them. Study observations and caveats: Comparison of patients with controls showed about 5 TRBV segments more frequent in patients, TRBV5-6, TRBV5-1 and TRBV20-1 among them.

The sample consisted of blood. These receptors were taken from a girl aged 2-10 years with multiple sclerosis.

This sequence joins TRBV12-3 or TRBV12-4 and TRBJ2-3; a possible D gene is TRBD1 (5 bases). The V and J ends lost 4 bases and 4 bases respectively, with 9 bases between them. The CDR3 runs to 13 residues. This CDR3 is CASSSRDSDTQYF. The CDR3 DNA follows: TGTGCCAGCAGTTCCAGGGATTCAGATACGCAGTATTTT.

This clonotype was detected a few times. The V call is TRBV7-9, the J call TRBJ2-1; D is ambiguous. Trimming removed 1 base from V and 4 bases from J, with 14 bases in between. CDR1 and CDR2 from the germline V gene are SEHNR and FQNEAQ (reference sequence). The CDR3 consists of 16 residues. The CDR3 is CASSLGLGSDYNEQFF. DNA for the CDR3: TGTGCCAGCAGCTTAGGGTTAGGGTCGGATTACAATGAGCAGTTCTTC.

The chain links TRBV20-1 to TRBJ2-1; D is uncertain. CDR3 length: 12 residues. V lost 1 base to trimming and J lost 8 bases, with 9 bases between them. Germline V lookup: CDR1 DFQATT, CDR2 SNEGSKA (reference sequence). DNA for the CDR3: TGCAGTGCTAGAGTGGTCCTTGATGAGCAGTTCTTC. It translates to CSARVVLDEQFF.

V usage is TRBV5-1 and J usage is TRBJ2-7, with D perhaps TRBD1 or TRBD2 (5 bases each). Trimming shortened V by 4 bases and J by 3 bases, and 11 bases separated the two germline ends. The CDR3 extends over 13 amino acids. Germline CDR1 SGHRS, CDR2 YFSETQ. Here the CDR3 DNA reads TGCGCCAGCAGCCGGGACGGAAACTACGAGCAGTACTTC. Amino acids: CASSRDGNYEQYF. The whole variable domain, filled in from reference TRBV5-1 and TRBJ2-7, reads KAGVTQTPRYLIKTRGQQVTLSCSPISGHRSVSWYQQTPGQGLQFLFEYFSETQRNKGNFPGRFSGRQFSNSRSEMNVSTLELGDSALYLCASSRDGNYEQYFGPGTRLTVT.

The chain carries TRBV5-1 and TRBJ2-5; 8 positions match TRBD2. Looked up from germline, CDR1 is SGHRS and CDR2 is YFSETQ. With 0 bases clipped from V and 3 bases from J, the junction kept 7 bases outside the gene matches. The CDR3 has 16 amino acids. CDR3 residues: CASSLVVAGLKETQYF. The DNA for the CDR3 is TGCGCCAGCAGCTTGGTCGTAGCGGGGTTGAAAGAGACCCAGTACTTC.

This clonotype was seen only a few times. V usage is TRBV6-5 and J usage is TRBJ2-1, with 12 positions matching TRBD2. The CDR3 length is 15 residues. The germline V gene encodes CDR1 MNHEY and CDR2 SVGAGI. J was trimmed by 8 bases and V by 5 bases; bases with no gene match: 7. The CDR3 nucleotides read TGTGCCAGCAGTCTCAGACTAGCGGGAGATCATGAGCAGTTCTTC. Its protein is CASSLRLAGDHEQFF.

The rearrangement joins TRBV6-6 to TRBJ2-3, with D perhaps TRBD2 (5 bases). Germline assignment: CDR1 MNHNY and CDR2 SVGAGI (reference sequence). This CDR3 has 16 residues. Trimming took 0 bases from V and 5 from J, leaving 15 bases between them. The CDR3, as DNA: TGTGCCAGCAGTTACTCGAGGGCGCAGGCGATAGATACGCAGTATTTT. Amino acid sequence: CASSYSRAQAIDTQYF.

The chain employs TRBV4-1 and TRBJ2-1, with 11 bases lining up with TRBD2. The CDR3 is 14 residues long. V shed 10 bases and J 6 bases; nucleotides not matched to a gene: 8. Germline V lookup: CDR1 MGHRA, CDR2 YSYEKL. Here the CDR3 reads CATRGLAGLNEQFF. The CDR3 DNA reads TGCGCCACTAGAGGACTAGCGGGCCTCAATGAGCAGTTCTTC.

A few counts support this clonotype. J is TRBJ2-2 and V is TRBV7-6; D is possibly TRBD1 (7 bases). Germline V gives CDR1 SGHVS, CDR2 FNYEAQ. The CDR3 is made up of 18 amino acids. Between the trimmed V and J ends, which lost 5 bases and 0 bases, there was a span of 19 bases. CDR3: CASSARQGLNANTGELFF. In nucleotides, the CDR3 is TGTGCCAGCAGCGCCAGACAGGGACTTAACGCGAACACCGGGGAGCTGTTTTTT.

The chain couples TRBV29-1 to TRBJ1-2; unclear D gene. Trimming cost V 4 bases and J 1 base, with 4 bases left between them. Germline CDR1 reads SQVTM; CDR2 reads ANQGSEA. This CDR3 contains 11 residues. As DNA, the CDR3 is TGCAGCGTTGCCCATAACTATGGCTACACCTTC. It is translated as CSVAHNYGYTF.

The J gene is TRBJ2-3, the V gene TRBV3-1, with TRBD2 as a possible D gene (6 bases). Germline CDR1 is LGHDT and CDR2 is YNNKEL (reference sequence). V was clipped by 3 bases and J by 5 bases, with 12 bases between them. The CDR3 runs 14 residues. The CDR3 DNA sequence: TGTGCCAGCAGCCACTCGGGAGAAGTAGATACGCAGTATTTT. Encoded protein: CASSHSGEVDTQYF.

In this sample, this clonotype turned up a few times. This sequence joins TRBV10-1 and TRBJ2-1; TRBD2 agrees at 7 bases. Germline V gene data show CDR1 as WNHNN and CDR2 as SYGVQD (reference sequence). V was pared by 3 bases and J by 5 bases, with 7 bases of the junction left unmatched. The CDR3 runs to 15 residues. CDR3 protein: CASSEETSMNNEQFF. The CDR3 DNA is TGCGCCAGCAGTGAAGAGACTAGCATGAACAATGAGCAGTTCTTC.

This clonotype was counted between two and nine times. The V and J genes are TRBV10-2 and TRBJ2-5, with D maybe TRBD1 (5 bases). Trimming removed 0 bases from V and 2 bases from J, with 7 bases in between. Germline-derived CDR1 and CDR2 are WSHSY and SAAADI. The CDR3 runs to 14 residues. The CDR3 sequence: CASSESRQQETQYF. CDR3 coding DNA: TGCGCCAGCAGTGAGTCGAGACAGCAAGAGACCCAGTACTTC.